Presented here are 7 T cell receptor beta chains from one specimen sequenced in a study of blood T cell repertoires in COVID-19. The method was immunoSEQ multiplex PCR; TCRdb's version includes in-frame clones alone and lacks a portion of them. The sample holds about 180,000 clones, 80% to 90% seen once. Sequenced material: peripheral blood. Receptor source: a woman of 80 years or more with COVID-19, enrolled during active disease.

The chain has TRBV3-1 (or the pseudogene TRBV3-2) and TRBJ2-3; D gene ambiguous. The CDR3 is 12 residues long. V gave up 4 bases and J gave up 4 bases, with 6 bases separating them. Germline CDR1 is LGHDT and CDR2 is YNNKEL (reference sequence). The CDR3 protein is CASSPSSDTQYF. The CDR3, as DNA: TGTGCCAGCAGCCCTTCCTCAGATACGCAGTATTTT.

V usage is TRBV7-2 and J usage is TRBJ1-5; no definite D call. Trimming removed 11 bases at V and 1 base at J, with 15 bases between. The CDR3 has 14 residues. CDR1 and CDR2 from the germline V gene are SGHTA and FQGNSA. The CDR3 DNA follows: TGTGCCTGTGGGCTCCGGGAAAGCAATCAGCCCCAGCATTTT. The encoded protein is CACGLRESNQPQHF.

The rearrangement links TRBV5-4 to TRBJ2-2; 8 bases are a match to TRBD2. Germline CDR1 reads SGHNT; CDR2 reads YYREEE (reference sequence). Trimming took 1 base from V and 3 from J; bases not matched to a gene: 5. This CDR3 has 16 amino acids. DNA for the CDR3: TGTGCCAGCAGCTTGTCCGGGGGGGCCGACACCGGGGAGCTGTTTTTT. Translated: CASSLSGGADTGELFF. The whole variable domain, remainder taken from reference TRBV5-4 and TRBJ2-2, is ETGVTQSPTHLIKTRGQQVTLRCSSQSGHNTVSWYQQALGQGPQFIFQYYREEENGRGNFPPRFSGLQFPNYSSELNVNALELDDSALYLCASSLSGGADTGELFFGEGSRLTVL.

This clone is a singleton in its sample. This sequence joins TRBV11-3 and TRBJ2-7, with 8 positions matching TRBD1. V dropped 3 bases and J dropped 6; count of bases not matched to a gene: 7. This CDR3 has 14 amino acids. Germline lookup yields CDR1 SGHNT and CDR2 YENEEA. In nucleotides, the CDR3 is TGTGCCAGCAGCTTCGACAGGGGTGTGGGCGAGCAGTACTTC. Its protein is CASSFDRGVGEQYF.

CDR3 loop: CATVRGAVYEQYF. Written as DNA, the CDR3 is TGTGCCACCGTCCGCGGGGCGGTCTACGAGCAGTACTTC. The chain links TRBV28 to TRBJ2-7; D is perhaps TRBD2 (6 bases). Germline V gene lookup returns CDR1 MDHEN and CDR2 SYDVKM. This CDR3 comprises 13 residues. V lost 10 bases and J 3 bases, leaving 16 bases between the germline ends.

The genes are TRBV19 and TRBJ1-3; 7 bases are shared with TRBD1. Looked up from germline, CDR1 is LNHDA and CDR2 is SQIVND (reference sequence). With V trimmed by 5 bases and J by 4 bases, 11 bases remained unmatched. This CDR3 has 16 amino acids. The CDR3 DNA sequence: TGTGCCAGTAGTCCACAGGGGCCCCTAGTCGGAAACACCATATATTTT. It codes for CASSPQGPLVGNTIYF.

The V gene is TRBV7-9, the J gene TRBJ1-1, with D maybe TRBD1 (6 bases). Germline CDR1 is SEHNR and CDR2 is FQNEAQ (reference sequence). The CDR3 has 13 amino acids. The V and J ends lost 5 bases and 7 bases respectively, with 14 bases between them. CDR3 sequence: CASSPQTGYEAFF. The CDR3 DNA follows: TGTGCCAGCAGCCCTCAGACAGGTTATGAAGCTTTCTTT.